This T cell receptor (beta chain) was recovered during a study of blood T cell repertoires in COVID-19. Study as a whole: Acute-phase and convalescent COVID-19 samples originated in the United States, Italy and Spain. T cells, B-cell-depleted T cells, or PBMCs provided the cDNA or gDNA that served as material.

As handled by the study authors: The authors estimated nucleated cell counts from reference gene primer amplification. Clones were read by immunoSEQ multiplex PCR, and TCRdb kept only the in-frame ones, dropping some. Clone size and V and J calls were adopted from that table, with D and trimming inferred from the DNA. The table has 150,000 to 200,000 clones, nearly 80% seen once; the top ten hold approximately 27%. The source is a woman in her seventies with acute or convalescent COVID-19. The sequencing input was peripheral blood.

CDR3 amino acids: CASSILGGASIYEQYF. The CDR3 DNA follows: TGTGCCAGTAGTATCCTAGGGGGCGCTTCTATCTACGAGCAGTACTTC. The rearrangement joins TRBV19 to TRBJ2-7, with 7 positions matching TRBD1. The CDR3 has 16 amino acids. CDR1 is LNHDA, CDR2 SQIVND, per germline (reference sequence). Trimming cost V 3 bases and J 3 bases; bases outside gene matches: 11.